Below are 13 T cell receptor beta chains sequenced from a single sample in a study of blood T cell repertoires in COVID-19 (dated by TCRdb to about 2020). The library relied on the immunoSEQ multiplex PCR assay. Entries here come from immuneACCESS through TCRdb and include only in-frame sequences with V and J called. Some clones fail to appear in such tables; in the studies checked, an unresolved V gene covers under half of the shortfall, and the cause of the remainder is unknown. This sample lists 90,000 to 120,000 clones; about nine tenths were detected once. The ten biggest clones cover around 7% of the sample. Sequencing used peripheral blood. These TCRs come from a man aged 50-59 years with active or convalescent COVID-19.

DNA of the CDR3: TGTGCCAGCAGACCCCAGTCCGGGGAGCTGTTTTTT. Its protein product is CASRPQSGELFF. This chain uses TRBV28 with TRBJ2-2; D not certain. Germline V gives CDR1 MDHEN, CDR2 SYDVKM. V dropped 6 bases and J dropped 6 bases, with 8 bases sitting between them. CDR3 size: 12 residues.

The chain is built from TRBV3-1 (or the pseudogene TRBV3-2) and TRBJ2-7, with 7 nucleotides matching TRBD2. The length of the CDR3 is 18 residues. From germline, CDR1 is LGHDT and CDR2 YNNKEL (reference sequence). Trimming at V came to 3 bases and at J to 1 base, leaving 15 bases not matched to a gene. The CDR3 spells CASSQPTLGTGGSYEQYF. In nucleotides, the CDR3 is TGTGCCAGCAGCCAGCCCACGTTAGGGACGGGAGGTTCCTACGAGCAGTACTTC.

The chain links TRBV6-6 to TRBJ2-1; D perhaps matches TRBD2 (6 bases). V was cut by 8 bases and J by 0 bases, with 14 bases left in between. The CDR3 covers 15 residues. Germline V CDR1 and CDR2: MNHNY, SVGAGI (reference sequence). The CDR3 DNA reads TGTGCCAGCCCGTTTAGCGGAAGCTCCTACAATGAGCAGTTCTTC. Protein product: CASPFSGSSYNEQFF.

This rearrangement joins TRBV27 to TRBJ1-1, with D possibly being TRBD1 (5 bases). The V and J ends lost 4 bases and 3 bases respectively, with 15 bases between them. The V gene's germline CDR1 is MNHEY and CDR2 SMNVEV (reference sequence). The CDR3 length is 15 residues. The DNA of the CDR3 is TGTGCCAGCAGTTCTAAGTGGGGCTTGGACACTGAAGCTTTCTTT. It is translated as CASSSKWGLDTEAFF.

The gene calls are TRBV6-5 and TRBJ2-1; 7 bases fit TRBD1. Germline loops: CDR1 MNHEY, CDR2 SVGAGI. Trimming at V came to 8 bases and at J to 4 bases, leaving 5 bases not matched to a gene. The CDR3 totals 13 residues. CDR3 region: CASGTVLYNEQFF. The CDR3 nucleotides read TGTGCCAGCGGGACAGTACTTTACAATGAGCAGTTCTTC.

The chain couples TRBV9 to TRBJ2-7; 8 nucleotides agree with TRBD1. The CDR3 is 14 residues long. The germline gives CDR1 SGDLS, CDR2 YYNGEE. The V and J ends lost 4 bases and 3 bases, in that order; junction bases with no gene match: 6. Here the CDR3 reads CASSPHGTGYEQYF. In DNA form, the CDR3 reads TGTGCCAGCAGCCCCCACGGGACAGGCTACGAGCAGTACTTC.

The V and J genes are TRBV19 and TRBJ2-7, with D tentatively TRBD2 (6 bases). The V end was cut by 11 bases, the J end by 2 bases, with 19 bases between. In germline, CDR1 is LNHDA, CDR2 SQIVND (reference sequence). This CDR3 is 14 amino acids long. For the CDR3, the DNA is TGTGCCTCCGAAGGAGGGGAGAGCCCCTACGAGCAGTACTTC. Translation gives CASEGGESPYEQYF.

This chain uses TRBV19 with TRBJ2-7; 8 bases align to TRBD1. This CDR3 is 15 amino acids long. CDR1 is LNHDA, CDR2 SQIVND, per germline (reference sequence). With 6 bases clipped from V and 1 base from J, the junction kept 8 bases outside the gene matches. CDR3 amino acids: CASSEWTGLSYEQYF. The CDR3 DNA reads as TGTGCCAGTAGCGAGTGGACAGGGTTATCCTACGAGCAGTACTTC.

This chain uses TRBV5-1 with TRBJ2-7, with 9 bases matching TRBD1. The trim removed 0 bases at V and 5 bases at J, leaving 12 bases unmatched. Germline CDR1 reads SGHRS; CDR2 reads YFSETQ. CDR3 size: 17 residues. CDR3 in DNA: TGCGCCAGCAGCTTGGCCCCGGACAGGGGCGTAGGAAACGAGCAGTACTTC. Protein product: CASSLAPDRGVGNEQYF.

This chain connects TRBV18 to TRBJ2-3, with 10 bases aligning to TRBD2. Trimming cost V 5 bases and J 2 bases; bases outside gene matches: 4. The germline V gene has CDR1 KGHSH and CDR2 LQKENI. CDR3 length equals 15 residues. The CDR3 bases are TGTGCCAGCTCAGCCGGGACTAGCGACACAGATACGCAGTATTTT. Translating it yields CASSAGTSDTDTQYF.

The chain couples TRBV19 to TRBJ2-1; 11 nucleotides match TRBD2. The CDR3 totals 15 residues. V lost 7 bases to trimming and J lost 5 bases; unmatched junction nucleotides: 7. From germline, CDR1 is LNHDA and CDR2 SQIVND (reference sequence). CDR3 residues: CASIRGTSGDNEQFF. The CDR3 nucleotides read TGTGCCAGTATCCGGGGGACTAGCGGAGACAATGAGCAGTTCTTC.

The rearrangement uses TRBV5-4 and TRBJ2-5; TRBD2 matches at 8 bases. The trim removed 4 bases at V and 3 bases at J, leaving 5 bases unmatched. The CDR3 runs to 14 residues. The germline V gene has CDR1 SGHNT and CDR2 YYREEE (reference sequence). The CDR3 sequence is CASSATSGKETQYF. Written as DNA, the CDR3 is TGTGCCAGCAGCGCAACTAGCGGAAAAGAGACCCAGTACTTC.

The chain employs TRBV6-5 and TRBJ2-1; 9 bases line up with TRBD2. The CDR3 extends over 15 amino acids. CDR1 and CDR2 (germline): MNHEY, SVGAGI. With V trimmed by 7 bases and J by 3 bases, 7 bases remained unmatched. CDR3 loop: CASKILAGIYNEQFF. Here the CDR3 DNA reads TGTGCCAGCAAGATCCTAGCGGGGATCTACAATGAGCAGTTCTTC.